This TCR beta chain was profiled in a study of T cells in Graves' hyperthyroidism and ophthalmopathy. This clonotype occurred many times. CDR3 length equals 13 residues. V was clipped by 5 bases and J by 4 bases; unmatched bases: 4. CDR1 is SGHRS, CDR2 YFSETQ, per germline. TCR beta CDR3 regions were amplified from RNA. An initial round of RT-PCR targeting the TCR CDR3 relied on the HTBI primer set. TCRdb reanalysed the multiplex PCR reads using MiXCR and keeps one entry per CDR3 protein. Among about half a million distinct CDR3 sequences listed, about 24% were seen once. The chain is built from TRBV5-1 and TRBJ1-1; 8 positions agree with TRBD1. The clonotype comes from a woman aged 25 to 39 with Graves' ophthalmopathy. The specimen sequenced was blood. CDR3 nucleotides: TGCGCCAGCAGTGACCAGGGGGCCACTGAAGCTTTCTTT. Residues: CASSDQGATEAFF. Using reference TRBV5-1 and TRBJ1-1 for the parts outside the CDR3, the full variable domain is KAGVTQTPRYLIKTRGQQVTLSCSPISGHRSVSWYQQTPGQGLQFLFEYFSETQRNKGNFPGRFSGRQFSNSRSEMNVSTLELGDSALYLCASSDQGATEAFFGQGTRLTVV.